The entry below gives a single T cell receptor beta chain sequence along with its context. This clonotype is large (0.1 to 1%). Base quality data are lacking; no much larger clone is found one base away. Preparation of the library involved 5' RACE. Before sequencing, the TCRbeta libraries were pooled in proportion to the number of cells sorted for each library. Total RNA was extracted from the sorted cells with RNAzol RT, and cDNA was synthesized using an oligo(dT) primer and a template-switching oligo. The TCRbeta V-CDR3-J region was PCR-amplified with Kapa HiFi using a SMARTer oligo primer and a TCRbeta constant-region primer. A second PCR added Illumina adaptors and sample-specific index barcodes, with HighPrep bead cleanup and Bioanalyzer confirmation of a roughly 650 bp band. Libraries were sequenced on an Illumina MiSeq with 2x151 bp paired-end reads. The authors processed their data as follows. An in-house Java program demultiplexed the reads, and MiXCR assigned TCRbeta annotations and counted clonotypes. Repertoire overlap used Morisita-Horn indices from the R package vegan, with UPGMA clustering and Circos plots of recurring clonotypes. Shannon diversity and richness were each normalized to the maximum value possible given the input cell numbers, so the resulting values fell between 0 and 1. CDR3beta sequences were aligned using MUSCLE, distances were calculated using SeqinR, and multidimensional scaling was plotted in R. The public reads were run again by TCRdb, first through fastp at Q25 and then through MiXCR, and only productive beta chains were kept. Rows with a matching CDR3 protein are joined into one entry that keeps the most common DNA and genes. Here the V and J calls rest on TCRdb's processing, not on the authors' analysis. This sample is represented by about 470 distinct CDR3 sequences; 0.9% to 1.2% of them were singletons. The ten largest account for 25% to 30% of the sample.

The CDR3 measures 14 amino acids from cysteine to phenylalanine. Only the CDR3 DNA stays, 42 bases, in frame from base 1. The germline V gene specifies MNHEY as CDR1 and SVGAGI as CDR2. V was cut back by 2 bases and J by 8 bases, leaving a gap of 15 bases between them. The data were obtained in a study of Japanese encephalitis immunity and Zika vaccine responses (dated by TCRdb to 2020 to 2023). For context, the study as a whole: The included participants were given three 5.0 ug doses of alum-adjuvanted ZPIV at weeks 0, 4 and 28. A two-dose regimen of JEV vaccine (IXIARO), with doses given 28 days apart, was administered to 11 to 13 participants two to three months before the first ZPIV dose. Stimulations used ZIKV structural-protein peptide pools split into flavivirus-conserved and non-conserved sets, or JEV or YFV peptides matching the pre-vaccination. The ZIKV peptides, 15-mers that overlapped by 11 residues, were chosen for containing NetMHCpan/NetMHCII-predicted epitopes with affinity below 50 nM. Before ZPIV, 12 to 13 participants were given one dose of YFV vaccine (YF-VAX), while 10 or so participants were flavivirus-naive. The study examined whether earlier vaccination against Japanese encephalitis virus (JEV) or yellow fever virus (YFV) influenced CD4 T cell responses to the Zika vaccine. More than 5 representative participants from each pre-vaccination group were selected for TCR sequencing, using samples from week 0 (after pre-vaccination and before ZPIV) and week 52. TCR repertoires from a few flavivirus-naive individuals were additionally analyzed at weeks 2, 6 and 52 after the start of ZPIV vaccination. Study-wide conclusions, independent of this receptor: The analysis was restricted to a subset of trial participants with three doses and adequate samples, and the entire vaccinated cohort was not analyzed. After ZPIV, repertoire richness of CD4 T cells responding to conserved ZIKV epitopes significantly decreased in JEV-pre-vaccinated donors. CD8 T cell responses to ZIKV peptide pools were of very low magnitude and seen in only a few individuals. Sample size limitations prevented peptide-pool deconvolution, so the individual peptides driving cross-reactive responses were not identified. Repertoire similarity across time-points and stimulations was higher in JEV-pre-vaccinated donors than in YFV-pre-vaccinated donors, indicating more clonotypes shared between ZIKV and JEV stimulation. Samples were clustered by participant, with no similarity observed between individuals, suggesting that no public TCRs were detected.

After labeling with CellTrace CFSE, PBMCs were cultured for about 6 days in RPMI containing about 7.6% human serum along with peptide pools, each at roughly 0.94 ug/mL. Unfixed proliferating CD4 T cells were sorted on a BD FACSAria as live CD56-CD19-CD16-CD3+CD4+ CFSE-low cells. Enrolled adults were healthy and seronegative for ZIKV, JEV, YFV, DENV and WNV by microneutralization screening. The samples were taken from a phase 1, double-blinded, randomized, placebo-controlled trial testing an alum-adjuvanted Zika purified-inactivated virus (ZPIV) vaccine. Peripheral blood mononuclear cells were isolated using a standard procedure and kept frozen in liquid nitrogen until needed.

The sequences come from antigen-activated CD4+ T cells from blood, cultured, collected during a Zika inactivated vaccine study. The TCR sequence derives from an adult woman who received an inactivated Zika virus vaccine. The rearranged chain carries TRBV6-5 and TRBJ1-2, with TRBD1 as a weak D call on 5 bases. CDR3 sequence: CASSYGAQGDGYTF. The nucleotides are TGTGCCAGCAGTTACGGGGCCCAGGGTGACGGCTACACCTTC.